Listed below are T cell receptor beta chains from one sample, sequenced in a study of response to subunit inactivated influenza vaccine. TCRdb reprocessed the RT-PCR reads with MiXCR, giving one entry per CDR3 protein. Here the sample spans 300,000 to 350,000 distinct CDR3 sequences, about a fifth being singletons. This specimen was PBMCs from blood, taken about 20 months after vaccination. The receptors stem from a man aged 50-75 years who received an inactivated influenza vaccine. The CDR3 runs from the conserved cysteine through the conserved F or W. The D gene is left open where the match is weak. Only some rows state a clone size, as once, few, many or a class for expanded clones.

few	TRBV7-6	TRBJ1-5	.	TGTGCCAGCAGCCCCCGAGCTAATCAGCCCCAGCATTTT	CASSPRANQPQHF
.	TRBV6-2/TRBV6-3	TRBJ2-5	TRBD2	TGTGCCAGCAGTTACGGCCTAGCGGGACACCAAGAGACCCAGTACTTC	CASSYGLAGHQETQYF
many	TRBV29-1	TRBJ1-4	.	TGCAGCGCTCGCGCCGGGACTACTAATGAAAAACTGTTTTTT	CSARAGTTNEKLFF
.	TRBV5-1	TRBJ1-2	.	TGCGCCAGCAGCCTGGCTACGGCTACTAACTATGGCTACACCTTC	CASSLATATNYGYTF
few	TRBV20-1	TRBJ2-7	TRBD2	TGCAGTGCTTTTAGCGGGGACTACGAGCAGTACTTC	CSAFSGDYEQYF
many	TRBV10-3	TRBJ2-1	TRBD2	TGTGCCATCACCACCTCACTAGCGGAATACAATGAGCAGTTCTTC	CAITTSLAEYNEQFF
few	TRBV5-6	TRBJ1-2	.	TGTGCCAGCAGCTTAACAGGGACCCGAGGCTACACCTTC	CASSLTGTRGYTF
.	TRBV3-1	TRBJ2-5	.	TGTGCCAGCAGCCAAGAAGTGCAGAAAGAGACCCAGTACTTC	CASSQEVQKETQYF
.	TRBV29-1	TRBJ2-5	.	TGCAGCGTTTTTCCCGACATTGAGACCCAGTACTTC	CSVFPDIETQYF
.	TRBV10-3	TRBJ1-3	.	TGTGCCATCAGTGAGGCCCTGGCGCTTTCATACTCTGGAAACACCATATATTTT	CAISEALALSYSGNTIYF
many	TRBV5-1	TRBJ1-1	TRBD1	TGCGCCAGCAGAACCAGGGTATCAGGGGGGAACACTGAAGCTTTCTTT	CASRTRVSGGNTEAFF
.	TRBV5-4	TRBJ2-1	TRBD1	TGTGCCAGCAGCTCAACAGGGGTAGCCTACAATGAGCAGTTCTTC	CASSSTGVAYNEQFF
many	TRBV20-1	TRBJ1-5	.	TGCAGTGCTAGAGATTCGGGACTCTTCGAGCCCCAGCATTTT	CSARDSGLFEPQHF
few	TRBV27	TRBJ1-6	.	TGTGCCAGCAGTTTATATGCAGGCCTGAGCTCCTATAATTCACCCCTCCACTTT	CASSLYAGLSSYNSPLHF
few	TRBV5-1	TRBJ1-5	TRBD1	TGCGCCAGCAGCGTAGGGACAGGGGGCGTCAATCAGCCCCAGCATTTT	CASSVGTGGVNQPQHF
few	TRBV19	TRBJ2-1	TRBD1	TGTGCCAGTAGTATATGGGACAGGGGGAATGAGCAGTTCTTC	CASSIWDRGNEQFF
many	TRBV7-9	TRBJ1-1	.	TGTGCCAGCAGCTTTAACAGGGATGAAGCTTTTTTT	CASSFNRDEAFF
few	TRBV20-1	TRBJ1-2	TRBD1	TGCAGTGCCTCGGACAGGCCGATCCTCAGGGGCTACACCTTC	CSASDRPILRGYTF
few	TRBV20-1	TRBJ2-3	.	TGCAGTGCTAGAGCGGTGGAGAGCACAGATACGCAGTATTTT	CSARAVESTDTQYF
few	TRBV29-1	TRBJ2-1	TRBD2	TGCAGCGTTGAGTCGGTCGGTAGCGGGAGTTTCTTCAATGAGCAGTTCTTC	CSVESVGSGSFFNEQFF
.	TRBV20-1	TRBJ2-5	TRBD1	TGCAGTGCTAGAGACCTTACAGGGGCCCAAGAGACCCAGTACTTC	CSARDLTGAQETQYF
.	TRBV12-3/TRBV12-4	TRBJ2-7	.	TGTGCCAGCAAGGGTCGAGCCGGGGATGAGCAGTACTTC	CASKGRAGDEQYF
.	TRBV20-1	TRBJ1-1	.	TGCAGTGCCCGGGTCGCAGGGGCGGACACTGAAGCTTTCTTT	CSARVAGADTEAFF
.	TRBV24-1	TRBJ1-5	.	TGTGCCACCAGCGCGCGGGGGCCGAATCAGCCCCAGCATTTT	CATSARGPNQPQHF
.	TRBV20-1	TRBJ2-1	TRBD1	TGCAGTACCCTCGGGACAGGGGATACTGAGCAGTTCTTC	CSTLGTGDTEQFF
.	TRBV13	TRBJ2-1	.	TGTGCCAGCAAAAATGGCGGAAGCTCCTACAATGAGCAGTTCTTC	CASKNGGSSYNEQFF
many	TRBV5-1	TRBJ1-6	.	TGCGCCAGCAGCTTGACTGAGGAGACACCCCTCCACTTT	CASSLTEETPLHF
.	TRBV5-4	TRBJ1-2	.	TGTGCCAGCAGCCCCGGGGACAACTATGGCTACACCTTC	CASSPGDNYGYTF
.	TRBV7-2	TRBJ2-2	.	TGTGCCAGCAGCTTAAGTGTCGGGGAGCTGTTTTTT	CASSLSVGELFF
few	TRBV29-1	TRBJ2-1	.	TGCAGCGTTGAAGGGTGGACTTACAATGAGCAGTTCTTC	CSVEGWTYNEQFF
.	TRBV6-2/TRBV6-3	TRBJ2-5	.	TGTGCCAGCACCAACGGGGAGACCCAGTACTTC	CASTNGETQYF
.	TRBV20-1	TRBJ2-5	.	TGCAGTGCTAGAGCCGCGCTACCGAGGGAGACCCAGTACTTC	CSARAALPRETQYF
.	TRBV5-1	TRBJ1-6	TRBD1	TGCGCCAGCTCTCCGGGACAGATTAATTCACCCCTCCACTTT	CASSPGQINSPLHF
.	TRBV5-4	TRBJ2-7	.	TGTGCCAGCAGCTCTAACATAGGGAATCAGCAGTACTTC	CASSSNIGNQQYF
few	TRBV5-1	TRBJ2-7	.	TGCGCCAGCAGCTTGGGTGGCATTCTTACCTACGAGCAGTACTTC	CASSLGGILTYEQYF
.	TRBV6-2/TRBV6-3	TRBJ2-1	.	TGTGCCAGCAGTTATACGGGGTCGGCAGGTGAGCAGTTCTTC	CASSYTGSAGEQFF
few	TRBV11-2	TRBJ1-2	.	TGTGCCAGCAGCTTATTGGCAGGGCATGGCTACACCTTC	CASSLLAGHGYTF
.	TRBV5-4	TRBJ2-4	.	TGTGCCAGCAGCTTGGATGGTAACAGCAAAAACATTCAGTACTTC	CASSLDGNSKNIQYF
.	TRBV7-2	TRBJ1-3	.	TGTGCCAACAGCTTAGCACAGGCGACCTCTGGAAACACCATATATTTT	CANSLAQATSGNTIYF
few	TRBV6-1	TRBJ2-7	TRBD2	TGTGCCAGCAGCCTACGTGGGGGGGTACTCCACGAGCAGTACTTC	CASSLRGGVLHEQYF
.	TRBV20-1	TRBJ2-1	.	TGCAGTGCTTTGAATAGTGAGCAGTTCTTC	CSALNSEQFF
many	TRBV14	TRBJ1-1	.	TGTGCCAGCAGCCAAGAGAGGGGTGGCTTGACTGAAGCTTTCTTT	CASSQERGGLTEAFF